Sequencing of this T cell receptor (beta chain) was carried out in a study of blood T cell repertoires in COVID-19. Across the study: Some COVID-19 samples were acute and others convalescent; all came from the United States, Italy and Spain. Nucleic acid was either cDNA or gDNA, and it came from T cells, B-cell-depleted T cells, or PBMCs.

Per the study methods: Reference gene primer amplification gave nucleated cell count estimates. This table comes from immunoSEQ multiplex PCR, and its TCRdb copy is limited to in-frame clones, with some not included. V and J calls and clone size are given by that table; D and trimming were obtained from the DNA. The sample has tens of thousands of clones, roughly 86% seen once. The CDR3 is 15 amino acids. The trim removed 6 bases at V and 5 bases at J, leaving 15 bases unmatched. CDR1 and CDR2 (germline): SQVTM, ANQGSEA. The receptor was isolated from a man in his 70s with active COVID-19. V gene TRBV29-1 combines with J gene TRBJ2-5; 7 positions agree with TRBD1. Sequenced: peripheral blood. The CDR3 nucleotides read TGCAGCGTATACCGGGACAGTCGTTCTGGGGAGACCCAGTACTTC. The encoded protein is CSVYRDSRSGETQYF.